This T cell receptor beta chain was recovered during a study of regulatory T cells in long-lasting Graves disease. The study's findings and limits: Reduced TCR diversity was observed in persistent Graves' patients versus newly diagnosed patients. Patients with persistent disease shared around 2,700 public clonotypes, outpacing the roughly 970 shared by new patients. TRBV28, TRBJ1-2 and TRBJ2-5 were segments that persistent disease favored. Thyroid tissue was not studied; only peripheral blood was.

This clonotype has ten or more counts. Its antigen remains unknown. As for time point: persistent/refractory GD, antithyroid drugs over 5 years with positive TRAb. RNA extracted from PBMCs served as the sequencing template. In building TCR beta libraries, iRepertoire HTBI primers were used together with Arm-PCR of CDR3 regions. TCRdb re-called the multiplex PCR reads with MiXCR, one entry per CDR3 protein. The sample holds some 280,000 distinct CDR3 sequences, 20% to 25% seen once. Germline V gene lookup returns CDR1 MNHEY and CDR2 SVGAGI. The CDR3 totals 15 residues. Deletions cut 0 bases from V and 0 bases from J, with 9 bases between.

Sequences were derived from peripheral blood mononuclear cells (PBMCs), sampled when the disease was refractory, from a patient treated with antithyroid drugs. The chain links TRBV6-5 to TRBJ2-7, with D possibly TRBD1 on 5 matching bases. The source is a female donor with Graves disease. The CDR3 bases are TGTGCCAGCAGTTACTCCGTGGACAACTCCTACGAGCAGTACTTC. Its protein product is CASSYSVDNSYEQYF.